The 9 T cell receptor beta chains in this list originate from one sample, sequenced in a study of blood T cell repertoires in COVID-19 (dated by TCRdb to the early 2020s). The protocol used for the library was the immunoSEQ multiplex PCR assay. Not all clones reach the TCRdb copy of this immuneACCESS table, which keeps in-frame sequences only. Checked studies attribute under half of the gap to unresolved V genes and leave the rest unexplained. The sample table records 180,000 or so clones; roughly 87% of these occur just once. The ten largest clones take up roughly 1.5% of the sample. Sequences were obtained from peripheral blood. Source of these receptors: a woman between 50 and 59 years old with acute or convalescent COVID-19.

V gene TRBV9 combines with J gene TRBJ1-5; no firm D call. Germline assignment: CDR1 SGDLS and CDR2 YYNGEE. The CDR3 is 14 amino acids. V lost 3 bases and J lost 0, with 7 bases in between. The CDR3 here is CASSGGNSNQPQHF. The CDR3 DNA is TGTGCCAGCAGCGGCGGGAATAGCAATCAGCCCCAGCATTTT.

V usage is TRBV30 and J usage is TRBJ1-6; D perhaps matches TRBD1 (5 bases). Germline V gene lookup returns CDR1 GTSNPN and CDR2 SVGIG (reference sequence). The CDR3 spans 14 residues. V was pared by 5 bases and J by 6 bases, with 14 bases between. As DNA, the CDR3 is TGTGCCTGGGGGGGAGGACCGACTAATTCACCCCTCCACTTT. Protein sequence: CAWGGGPTNSPLHF. The variable domain in full, with the rest retrieved from reference TRBV30 and TRBJ1-6, is SQTIHQWPATLVQPVGSPLSLECTVEGTSNPNLYWYRQAAGRGLQLLFYSVGIGQISSEVPQNLSASRPQDRQFILSSKKLLLSDSGFYLCAWGGGPTNSPLHFGNGTRLTVT.

This clone was detected ten times or more. The V and J genes are TRBV30 and TRBJ1-3, with TRBD1 matching over 7 bases. The germline V gene encodes CDR1 GTSNPN and CDR2 SVGIG (reference sequence). Trimming took 2 bases from V and 2 from J; bases not matched to a gene: 3. The CDR3 totals 14 residues. In DNA form, the CDR3 reads TGTGCCTGGAGTCTACAGGGGACTGGAAACACCATATATTTT. Translating it yields CAWSLQGTGNTIYF.

The V call is TRBV3-1 (or the pseudogene TRBV3-2), the J call TRBJ1-3; D not certain. V shed 4 bases and J shed 3 bases, with 10 bases lying between them. The CDR3 totals 14 residues. The germline V gene has CDR1 LGHDT and CDR2 YNNKEL (reference sequence). CDR3 residues: CASSLGESGNTIYF. DNA for the CDR3: TGTGCCAGCAGCCTTGGAGAAAGTGGAAACACCATATATTTT.

This chain connects TRBV7-9 to TRBJ2-3; 9 bases agree with TRBD2. With 5 bases clipped from V and 2 bases from J, the junction kept 11 bases outside the gene matches. This CDR3 has 17 amino acids. Germline V gives CDR1 SEHNR, CDR2 FQNEAQ (reference sequence). This CDR3 reads CASSADLAGAYTDTQYF. The CDR3, as DNA: TGTGCCAGCAGCGCCGACTTAGCGGGGGCTTACACAGATACGCAGTATTTT.

In this sample, this clone turned up once. This rearrangement joins TRBV6-5 to TRBJ2-2; no reliable D call. The CDR3 is made up of 12 amino acids. From germline, CDR1 is MNHEY and CDR2 SVGAGI. Trimming cost V 6 bases and J 1 base, with 3 bases left between them. The CDR3 coding sequence is TGTGCCAGCAGCCTGAACACCGGGGAGCTGTTTTTT. Translated, it gives CASSLNTGELFF.

The J gene is TRBJ2-6, the V gene TRBV10-1, with 11 bases matching TRBD1. From germline, CDR1 is WNHNN and CDR2 SYGVQD (reference sequence). The trim removed 10 bases at V and 0 bases at J, leaving 5 bases unmatched. The CDR3 covers 16 residues. CDR3 loop: CATDRGLHSGANVLTF. The DNA of the CDR3 is TGCGCCACGGACAGGGGGCTCCACTCTGGGGCCAACGTCCTGACTTTC.

The chain uses TRBV7-9 and TRBJ1-6; D gene uncertain. The CDR3 contains 12 residues. CDR1 SEHNR and CDR2 FQNEAQ come from the germline V gene (reference sequence). Trimming left V 1 base short and J 17 bases short, with 12 bases between. The DNA for the CDR3 is TGTGCCAGCAGCTTAGTGGAGGGAAGCTTCCACTTT. Amino acid sequence: CASSLVEGSFHF.

The chain couples TRBV10-3 to TRBJ2-1; a possible D gene is TRBD2 (6 bases). CDR1 ENHRY and CDR2 SYGVKD come from the germline V gene. This CDR3 spans 13 amino acids. Trimming removed 8 bases from V and 8 bases from J, with 16 bases in between. The CDR3 coding sequence is TGTGCCATCTCTTTCGGGAGTTTGGATGAGCAGTTCTTC. Translation: CAISFGSLDEQFF.